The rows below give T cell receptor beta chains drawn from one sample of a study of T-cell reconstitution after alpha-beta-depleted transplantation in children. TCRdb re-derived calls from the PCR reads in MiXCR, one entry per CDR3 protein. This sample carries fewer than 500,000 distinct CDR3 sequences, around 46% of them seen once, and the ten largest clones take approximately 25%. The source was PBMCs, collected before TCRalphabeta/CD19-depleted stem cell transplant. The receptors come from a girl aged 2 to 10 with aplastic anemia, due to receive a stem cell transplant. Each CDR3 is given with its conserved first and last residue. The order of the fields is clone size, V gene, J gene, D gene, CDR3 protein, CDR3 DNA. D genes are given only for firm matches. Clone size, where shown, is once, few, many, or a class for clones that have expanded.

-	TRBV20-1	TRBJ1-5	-	CSARDEGYSNQPQHF	TGCAGTGCTAGAGACGAGGGATATAGCAATCAGCCCCAGCATTTT
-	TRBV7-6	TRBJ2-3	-	CASSLSSWDTQYF	TGTGCCAGCAGCTTAAGTTCCTGGGACACGCAGTATTTT
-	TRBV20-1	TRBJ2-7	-	CSARRDSSYEQYF	TGCAGTGCTAGGCGGGACAGCTCCTACGAGCAGTACTTC
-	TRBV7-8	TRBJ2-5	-	CASSYTQETQYF	TGTGCCAGCAGCTATACCCAAGAGACCCAGTACTTC
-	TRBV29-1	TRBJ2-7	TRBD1	CSVEFQGAFPYEQYF	TGCAGCGTTGAATTTCAGGGGGCGTTCCCCTACGAGCAGTACTTC
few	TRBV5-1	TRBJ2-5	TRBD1	CASSSRTGFQETQYF	TGCGCCAGCAGCTCCAGGACAGGGTTTCAAGAGACCCAGTACTTC
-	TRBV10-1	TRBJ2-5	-	CASSEETAQETQYF	TGCGCCAGCAGTGAGGAGACAGCCCAAGAGACCCAGTACTTC
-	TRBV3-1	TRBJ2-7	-	CASSRQRDTYEQYF	TGTGCCAGCAGCCGGCAAAGGGACACTTACGAGCAGTACTTC
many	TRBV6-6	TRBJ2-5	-	CASSFPSEETQYF	TGTGCCAGCAGTTTCCCGTCAGAAGAGACCCAGTACTTC
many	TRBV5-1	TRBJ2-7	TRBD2	CASSPVSGSGSRDEQYF	TGCGCCAGCAGCCCCGTCAGTGGTAGCGGGAGTCGGGACGAGCAGTACTTC
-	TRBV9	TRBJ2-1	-	CASSPQMNEQFF	TGTGCCAGCAGCCCACAAATGAATGAGCAGTTCTTC
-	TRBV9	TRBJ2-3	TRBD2	CASSVGGGSTDTQYF	TGTGCCAGCAGCGTAGGCGGGGGAAGCACAGATACGCAGTATTTT
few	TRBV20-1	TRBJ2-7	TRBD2	CSALWAGGPTSYEQYF	TGCAGTGCCCTATGGGCGGGAGGGCCGACCTCCTACGAGCAGTACTTC
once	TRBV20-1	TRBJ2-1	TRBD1	CSARAGTVPGGEQFF	TGCAGTGCTAGAGCAGGGACAGTCCCAGGGGGTGAGCAGTTCTTC
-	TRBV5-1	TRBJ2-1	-	CASSRPVGGEQFF	TGCGCCAGCAGCCGACCGGTTGGGGGGGAGCAGTTCTTC
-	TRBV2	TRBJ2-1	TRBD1	CASRGQGGRGNEQFF	TGTGCCAGCAGGGGACAGGGGGGACGGGGAAATGAGCAGTTCTTC
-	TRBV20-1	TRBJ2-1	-	CSANKRTAYNEQFF	TGCAGTGCTAACAAAAGGACAGCCTACAATGAGCAGTTCTTC
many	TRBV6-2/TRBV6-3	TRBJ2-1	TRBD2	CASRPILAVHNEQFF	TGTGCCAGCAGGCCTATACTAGCGGTCCACAATGAGCAGTTCTTC
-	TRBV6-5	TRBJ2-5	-	CASSYTGAGWQETQYF	TGTGCCAGCAGTTACACCGGGGCAGGTTGGCAAGAGACCCAGTACTTC
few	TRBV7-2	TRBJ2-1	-	CASRRSAGTYNEQFF	TGTGCCAGCAGACGCTCCGCAGGGACCTACAATGAGCAGTTCTTC
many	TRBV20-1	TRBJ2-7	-	CSARAPSASEQYF	TGCAGTGCTCGAGCCCCGTCCGCGTCCGAGCAGTACTTC
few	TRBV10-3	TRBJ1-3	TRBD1	CAISGKTGDASTIYF	TGTGCCATCAGTGGAAAGACAGGGGACGCGAGCACCATATATTTT
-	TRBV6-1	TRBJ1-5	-	CASSPKGRVGQPQHF	TGTGCCAGCAGCCCTAAAGGTAGGGTTGGCCAGCCCCAGCATTTT
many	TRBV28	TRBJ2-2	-	CASSSSIAELFF	TGTGCCAGCAGCTCAAGTATCGCAGAGCTGTTTTTT
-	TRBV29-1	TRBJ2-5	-	CSVEDLRVGETQYF	TGCAGCGTTGAAGATCTGAGGGTTGGAGAGACCCAGTACTTC
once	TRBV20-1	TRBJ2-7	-	CSARDWRGETYEQYF	TGCAGTGCTAGAGATTGGAGGGGGGAAACCTACGAGCAGTACTTC
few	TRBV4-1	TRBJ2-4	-	CASSQDPGANKNIQYF	TGCGCCAGCAGCCAAGATCCAGGGGCCAACAAAAACATTCAGTACTTC
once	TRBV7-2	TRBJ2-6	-	CASSLAQGLAGANVLTF	TGTGCCAGCAGCTTAGCGCAAGGCTTGGCGGGGGCCAACGTCCTGACTTTC
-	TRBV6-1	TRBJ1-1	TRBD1	CASSVQGINTEAFF	TGTGCCAGCAGCGTACAGGGGATTAACACTGAAGCTTTCTTT
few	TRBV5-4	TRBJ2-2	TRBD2	CASSLPLAGGSRELFF	TGTGCCAGCAGCCTTCCCCTGGCGGGAGGGAGCCGGGAGCTGTTTTTT
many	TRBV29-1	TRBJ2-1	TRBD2	CSVEDKSGLAGYNEQFF	TGCAGCGTTGAAGATAAATCGGGGCTAGCGGGCTACAATGAGCAGTTCTTC
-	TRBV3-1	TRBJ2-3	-	CASSPVHPGRTMPDTQYF	TGTGCCAGCAGTCCAGTGCACCCCGGAAGGACAATGCCAGATACGCAGTATTTT
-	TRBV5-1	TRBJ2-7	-	CASSLVEDEQYF	TGCGCCAGCAGCTTGGTCGAGGACGAGCAGTACTTC
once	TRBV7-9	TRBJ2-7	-	CASSSTRATTGEQYF	TGTGCCAGCAGCTCCACTCGGGCTACTACGGGCGAGCAGTACTTC
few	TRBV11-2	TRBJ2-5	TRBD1	CASSPTGTGTETQYF	TGTGCCAGCAGCCCCACCGGGACAGGGACGGAGACCCAGTACTTC
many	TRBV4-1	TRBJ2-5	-	CASSQDPGPVETQYF	TGCGCCAGCAGCCAAGATCCTGGTCCAGTCGAGACCCAGTACTTC
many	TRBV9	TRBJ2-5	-	CASSVHGTMRGLETQYF	TGTGCCAGCAGCGTTCATGGGACTATGAGGGGGTTGGAGACCCAGTACTTC
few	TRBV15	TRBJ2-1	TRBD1	CATSRRQGEGNEQFF	TGTGCCACCAGCAGAAGACAGGGAGAGGGTAATGAGCAGTTCTTC
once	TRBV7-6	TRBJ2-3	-	CASSLALGAGDTQYF	TGTGCCAGCAGCTTAGCGCTCGGGGCGGGGGATACGCAGTATTTT
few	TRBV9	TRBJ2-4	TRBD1	CASSDQGQGVNIQYF	TGTGCCAGCAGCGATCAGGGACAGGGGGTAAACATTCAGTACTTC
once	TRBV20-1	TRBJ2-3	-	CSARDSYFVYF	TGCAGTGCTAGAGATTCGTATTTTGTGTATTTT
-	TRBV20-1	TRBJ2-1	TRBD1	CSARDIRGTGRLEQFF	TGCAGTGCTAGAGATATTCGAGGGACAGGCCGACTGGAGCAGTTCTTC
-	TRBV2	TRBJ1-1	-	CASSDRRFTEAFF	TGTGCCAGCAGTGACAGGAGGTTCACTGAAGCTTTCTTT
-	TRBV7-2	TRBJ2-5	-	CASTLERTRWGATQYF	TGTGCCAGCACCTTAGAACGGACTCGATGGGGTGCGACCCAGTACTTC
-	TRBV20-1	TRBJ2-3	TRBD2	CSAVIAGAGTDTQYF	TGCAGTGCTGTAATAGCGGGGGCGGGCACAGATACGCAGTATTTT
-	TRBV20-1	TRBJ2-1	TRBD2	CSARALGLAGSSYNEQFF	TGCAGTGCTAGAGCCCTGGGACTAGCGGGGTCCTCCTACAATGAGCAGTTCTTC
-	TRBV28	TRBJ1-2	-	CASRSEGQVNYGYTF	TGTGCCAGCAGGTCCGAGGGGCAGGTTAACTATGGCTACACCTTC
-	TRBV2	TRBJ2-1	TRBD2	CARTYPGLAGLNEQFF	TGTGCCAGGACGTACCCGGGACTAGCGGGGTTAAATGAGCAGTTCTTC
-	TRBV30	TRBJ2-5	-	CAWSVRHLETQYF	TGTGCCTGGAGTGTACGACATCTGGAGACCCAGTACTTC
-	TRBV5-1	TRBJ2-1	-	CASIGVNEQFF	TGCGCCAGCATTGGGGTTAATGAGCAGTTCTTC
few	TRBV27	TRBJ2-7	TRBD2	CASSFVAGGYEQYF	TGTGCCAGCAGTTTTGTAGCGGGAGGATACGAGCAGTACTTC